A selection of T cell receptor beta chains follows, all from one sample in a study of T cell repertoires in cytomegalovirus infection. Using its own MiXCR run on the reads, TCRdb lists one record per CDR3 protein. The repertoire holds about 530,000 distinct CDR3 sequences, with around 27% as singletons. Sequencing used PBMCs. The receptor set was obtained from a human donor in good health (CMV status not recorded). Some clones in this sample may be carry-over from other donors' samples. The CDR3 runs from the conserved cysteine through the conserved F or W. The order of the fields is clone size, V gene, J gene, D gene, CDR3 DNA, CDR3 protein. D genes are given only for firm matches. Clone size appears in some rows only: once, few, many, or a class for an expanded clone.

few	TRBV25-1	TRBJ1-4	NA	TGTGCCAGCAGTACCGGGACGGGCTTTGAAAAACTGTTTTTT	CASSTGTGFEKLFF
many	TRBV7-8	TRBJ1-1	NA	TGTGCCAGCATCCTAGCGGGGGCCGGGAACACTGAAGCTTTCTTT	CASILAGAGNTEAFF
NA	TRBV10-3	TRBJ1-5	NA	TGTGCCATCAGTGAAATAGGGGTCGGGCAGCCCCAGCATTTT	CAISEIGVGQPQHF
many	TRBV7-8	TRBJ1-2	NA	TGTGCCAGCAGCTTAGCGGCCAGGGGTATCTATGGCTACACCTTC	CASSLAARGIYGYTF
NA	TRBV5-1	TRBJ2-5	NA	TGCGCCAGCAGCTGGCTCAGGGGAGGAGAGACCCAGTACTTC	CASSWLRGGETQYF
many	TRBV12-3/TRBV12-4	TRBJ2-1	NA	TGTGCCAGCATTAAGGACCCGGGACTGAATGAGCAGTTCTTC	CASIKDPGLNEQFF
NA	TRBV12-3/TRBV12-4	TRBJ2-5	NA	TGTGCCAGCAGTGGCCGGGGCGGTGAGACCCAGTACTTC	CASSGRGGETQYF
few	TRBV6-5	TRBJ2-3	NA	TGTGCCAGCAGTCACCCATCTGCGGCAGATACGCAGTATTTT	CASSHPSAADTQYF
NA	TRBV5-4	TRBJ2-2	NA	TGTGCCAGCAGCTTAAAAGGGAGTATAACCGGGGAGCTGTTTTTT	CASSLKGSITGELFF
few	TRBV19	TRBJ2-1	TRBD2	TGTGCCAGTAGTATCCGGACTAGCGGGAGTTCCTACAATGAGCAGTTCTTC	CASSIRTSGSSYNEQFF
NA	TRBV20-1	TRBJ2-5	NA	TGCAGTGCCCGAGCCGAGGGGCTCCACCAAGAGACCCAGTACTTC	CSARAEGLHQETQYF
NA	TRBV30	TRBJ1-6	NA	TGTGCCTGGAGCGAGGGTTCACCCCTCCACTTT	CAWSEGSPLHF
few	TRBV7-8	TRBJ1-1	NA	TGTGCCAGCAGCTTAGGATCGTGGACTGAAGCTTTCTTT	CASSLGSWTEAFF
NA	TRBV7-9	TRBJ2-5	TRBD1	TGTGCCAGCAGCTTGCACAATCAATACAGGGGGCTCGAGACCCAGTACTTC	CASSLHNQYRGLETQYF